The following is a T cell receptor beta chain sequence with its context. Clones were read by immunoSEQ multiplex PCR, and TCRdb kept only the in-frame ones, dropping some. The repertoire includes about 390,000 clones, around 87% of them detected once, and 10% sits in the top ten. This sample is drawn from a study of blood T cell repertoires in COVID-19. The wider study: Sites across the United States, Italy and Spain contributed samples from acute and convalescent COVID-19. T cells, B-cell-depleted T cells, or PBMCs provided the cDNA or gDNA that served as material.

CDR3 size: 12 residues. J was trimmed by 3 bases and V by 7 bases; bases with no gene match: 5. CDR1 and CDR2 from the germline V gene are GTSNPN and SVGIG (reference sequence). Clinical histories supplied by participants themselves formed the basis of cohort assignment. This chain links TRBV30 with TRBJ1-2; 7 nucleotides line up with TRBD1. The sequence came from a woman aged 45-65 years who had recovered from COVID-19. Sequencing was done on a sample of PBMCs or T cells enriched from blood (not recorded which). DNA of the CDR3: TGTGCCTCTGACAGGGCTGACTATGGCTACACCTTC. Amino acid sequence: CASDRADYGYTF.